The 9 T cell receptor beta chains listed next were all sequenced from one sample in a study of T cells in Graves' hyperthyroidism and ophthalmopathy. Amplified regions were TCR beta CDR3 sequences from RNA transcripts. TCR CDR3 underwent first-round RT-PCR with the HTBI primer set. TCRdb itself ran the multiplex PCR reads through MiXCR, one entry per CDR3 protein. The sample lists some 300,000 distinct CDR3 sequences; approximately 15% were seen once. Sequenced sample: blood. These receptors all come from a woman in her thirties or forties with Graves' hyperthyroidism.

The table lists this clonotype with many counts. This chain uses TRBV6-1 with TRBJ2-1; 11 bases map to TRBD2. Trimming cost V 6 bases and J 14 bases; bases outside gene matches: 15. There are 15 residues in the CDR3. Per germline, CDR1 MNHNS and CDR2 SASEGT. The CDR3 loop reads CASSRGLAGPSGEFF. Here the CDR3 DNA reads TGTGCCAGCAGCCGAGGACTAGCGGGTCCATCCGGGGAGTTCTTC.

The chain combines TRBV5-6 with TRBJ2-7, with TRBD1 identical over 8 bases. This CDR3 spans 12 amino acids. J lost 6 bases, V lost 3 bases, and 2 bases had no gene match. The V gene's germline CDR1 is SGHDT and CDR2 YYEEEE. This chain's CDR3 is CASSWGTGEQYF. CDR3 in DNA: TGTGCCAGCAGCTGGGGGACAGGCGAGCAGTACTTC. Full variable domain (rest looked up from reference TRBV5-6 and TRBJ2-7): DAGVTQSPTHLIKTRGQQVTLRCSPKSGHDTVSWYQQALGQGPQFIFQYYEEEERQRGNFPDRFSGHQFPNYSSELNVNALLLGDSALYLCASSWGTGEQYFGPGTRLTVT.

This clonotype was found many times. V usage is TRBV28 and J usage is TRBJ2-1; D is ambiguous. Germline-derived CDR1 and CDR2 are MDHEN and SYDVKM. With 6 bases removed from V and 7 bases from J, the gap between germline ends came to 4 bases. The CDR3 loop spans 10 amino acids. CDR3 sequence (DNA): TGTGCCAGCAGCCAAAATGAGCAGTTCTTC. Protein sequence: CASSQNEQFF.

J is TRBJ1-5 and V is TRBV2; 9 bases map to TRBD1. Germline V CDR1 and CDR2: SNHLY, FYNNEI. The V gene end was trimmed by 8 bases and the J gene end by 11 bases; junction bases not matched to a gene: 10. CDR3 size: 13 residues. The CDR3 sequence is CASGGQGPGAQHF. Here the CDR3 DNA reads TGTGCCAGCGGCGGACAGGGGCCAGGGGCCCAGCATTTT.

V usage is TRBV5-1 and J usage is TRBJ1-1, with D perhaps matching TRBD1 (6 bases). The CDR3 loop spans 14 amino acids. Germline V gene sequence: CDR1 SGHRS, CDR2 YFSETQ. V lost 5 bases to trimming and J lost 3 bases, with 14 bases between them. The CDR3 reads CASSRGGAHTEAFF. CDR3 sequence (DNA): TGCGCCAGCAGTAGAGGGGGGGCGCACACTGAAGCTTTCTTT.

There are a few counts of this clonotype. This chain uses TRBV28 with TRBJ1-3, with D unclear. The germline V gene encodes CDR1 MDHEN and CDR2 SYDVKM. With 3 bases removed from V and 2 bases from J, the gap between germline ends came to 8 bases. This CDR3 region has 14 residues. The chain's CDR3 is CASSLELAGNTIYF. As DNA, the CDR3 is TGTGCCAGCAGTTTGGAACTTGCTGGAAACACCATATATTTT.

The rearrangement links TRBV10-3 to TRBJ2-7; 11 bases line up with TRBD2. The J segment lost 1 base and the V segment lost 5 bases, leaving 7 bases of the junction unmatched. Germline CDR1 is ENHRY and CDR2 is SYGVKD. This CDR3 has 16 amino acids. DNA for the CDR3: TGTGCCATCAGTACGGGGACTAGCGGAGTTTCCTACGAGCAGTACTTC. Its protein product is CAISTGTSGVSYEQYF.

The chain couples TRBV11-2 to TRBJ2-5, with D tentatively TRBD1 (6 bases). The length of the CDR3 is 14 residues. Per the germline V gene, CDR1 is SGHAT and CDR2 is FQNNGV. The V gene lost 1 base and the J gene lost 5 bases, with 11 bases spanning the gap. CDR3 nucleotide sequence: TGTGCCAGCAGCTTAGTGAACAGGGCGGAGACCCAGTACTTC. This gives the protein CASSLVNRAETQYF.

This clonotype has just a few counts. V usage is TRBV20-1 and J usage is TRBJ1-5; the D gene is possibly TRBD1 (6 bases). Germline CDR1 and CDR2: DFQATT and SNEGSKA (reference sequence). The length of the CDR3 is 14 residues. The V end lost 5 bases, the J end lost 7 bases, and 18 bases lay between the germline ends. The CDR3 nucleotides are TGCAGTGCTGGGTGGCGGGGGGCAGGGCAGCCCCAGCATTTT. This sequence encodes CSAGWRGAGQPQHF.